This T cell receptor beta chain was identified in a study of cytomegalovirus exposure and HLA in healthy donors (dated by TCRdb to between 2016 and 2019). As for the study more broadly: According to an earlier analysis of 587 of the donors, roughly 180 million T cells yielded 120 million or so unique TCR beta sequences and about 300 Gb of sequence data. The number of donors typed differed by locus, with roughly 620-630 for A, B, C, DRB1 and DQB1, over 500 for DQA1, approximately 580 for DPA1, and 450 to 480 for DPB1. In addition to the first cohort of 666 subjects, a separate validation cohort of approximately 130 different subjects was used. Using immunosequencing, the study profiled T cell repertoires from about 620 subjects and related those repertoires to cytomegalovirus serostatus. All discovery cohort repertoires had been generated on a single sequencing platform. Alongside the repertoire data, information on donor age, sex, ethnicity and CMV serostatus was compiled. In a later genetic analysis, genome-wide SNP genotypes for about 60% of the 666 donors were used, and that subset was treated as a discovery cohort. In the later analysis, no new phenotypic data were used to find candidate immune exposures; instead, reliance was placed on TCR beta sequences and their occurrence across donors. Among the roughly 400 genotyped donors, around 81% belonged to the genetic ancestry cluster associated with self-reported Caucasian donors. Class I and class II HLA loci were covered by the typing at four-digit resolution. To predict cytomegalovirus infection status, the study brought together high-throughput TCR immunosequencing, statistical association of individual TCRs with disease status, and machine learning. Among about 410 genotyped donors of the cohort, an average of roughly 230,000 unique TCR beta nucleotide sequences was sequenced per donor, of which about 19% were non-productive. The study was designed to test whether signatures of past pathogen exposure could be identified by cataloging public T cell receptors. About five DR-DQ haplotypes were treated as single units for association and clustering because of strong linkage in the cohort. In a later analysis, previously published TCR beta repertoires from 666 donors were re-analyzed and high-resolution HLA genotyping was added so that TCR occurrence patterns could be studied. An earlier analysis of approximately 580 of the donors used high-throughput TCR beta sequencing to judge whether each TCR beta V gene segment behaved as functional or pseudogenic. Roughly 300 gigabases of sequencing data and 70 million to 100 million unique TCR sequences were included in an early release covering roughly 600 HLA-typed donors.

In total, more than 500 healthy bone marrow donors made up the cohort. Cohort members were all nominally healthy when sampled, although unrecorded immune exposures were likely present. The donor was CMV seronegative and was included in the group of 352 seronegative cohort members. Each donor provided a peripheral blood sample, and peripheral blood mononuclear cells were used for TCR beta sequencing. The Qiagen DNeasy Blood Extraction Kit was used to extract genomic DNA from the blood cell samples. In the case of this clone: The antigen this receptor binds is unknown. The junction and the germline gene differ at one end; a read error may be behind it. In the same sample, other DNA sequences code for this CDR3.

Preparation of the library involved the immunoSEQ multiplex PCR assay. A mixture of 60 forward primers for TCR Vbeta segments and 13 reverse primers for TCR Jbeta segments was used in the multiplex PCR. A multiplex PCR assay on genomic DNA amplified the CDR3 region of rearranged TCR beta genes. Amplified TCR beta libraries were sequenced as 87-base-pair reads on the Illumina HiSeq System. The authors processed their data as follows. In a later analysis, 80 million or so unique TCR beta chains were counted across the roughly 670 repertoires, and roughly 10 million of these chains were shared by at least two donors. To remove PCR and sequencing errors, raw reads were error-corrected and collapsed into unique sequences using a nearest-neighbor algorithm that merged closely related sequences. Alignment of CDR3 sequences to IMGT reference sequences was used to assign V, D and J gene segments. For a sequence to be retained, a match of at least six nucleotides was required to both a V gene segment and a J gene segment. A rearrangement counted as productive if the CDR3 had no stop codons and remained in frame with V and J, and every other rearrangement counted as non-productive. Following IMGT convention, CDR3 was defined as the stretch from the second conserved V-encoded cysteine up to the conserved J-encoded phenylalanine. The earlier analysis of some 580 of the donors excluded any sequence lacking an unambiguous match to a single V gene segment. An earlier analysis of 500 to 700 of the donors classified V segments as functional when productive rearrangements were above 56.7% and as segregating when the standard deviation between donors was above 5%. To diagnose cytomegalovirus status from the catalog of TCR beta chain sequences, a statistical classification framework was built. V and J gene assignment, in a later analysis, came from comparing TCR nucleotide sequences with IMGT/GENE-DB human TR gene sequences. The TCRdist pipeline was used in a later analysis to assign CDR3 sequences and most-parsimonious VDJ recombination scenarios. A later analysis defined each TCR beta chain by its CDR3 amino acid sequence plus V-gene family, and excluded reads lacking a unique V-gene family. In a later analysis, 500 to 700 highly shared, low-generation-probability nucleotide sequences were removed to address suspected cross-contamination and a sequencing artifact. In a later analysis, a clonal expansion index for each public chain was calculated from normalized within-repertoire ranks of inferred template counts. In a later analysis, generation probabilities were computed using a VDJ recombination model fitted to out-of-frame rearrangements, and the results were checked against IGoR. Hypergeometric tests were used in a later analysis to score TCR-TCR, TCR-HLA and TCR-CMV co-occurrence, with a repertoire-size bias correction applied to the TCR pairs. False discovery rates were estimated in a later analysis by permuting HLA or CMV assignments 20 times. In a later analysis, co-occurring TCRs were grouped using DBSCAN, with TCRdist sequence similarity added in when clustering inside HLA-allele-positive subsets. For co-occurrence clustering, repertoires with fewer than 30,000 or more than 120,000 public chains were excluded, along with five repertoires with anomalous nucleotide sharing. TCRdb took over this immuneACCESS table, retaining in-frame rearrangements with V and J assigned. Such tables are incomplete; in checked studies, under half of the missing clones stem from an unresolved V gene, and the remainder is unexplained. The V and J calls and clone size were taken over from that table, and D and trimming were inferred from the DNA. For this sample the table gives some 110,000 clones, of which approximately 86% were detected only once. The top ten hold approximately 6.1% of the sample.

What the work shows at the level of the full study, not this receptor alone: In a later analysis, HLA-associated TCR beta chains were found to be more clonally expanded and to have lower generation probabilities than equally common non-associated chains. In this cohort, only TCR beta chains were sequenced, and detectable features were limited by the absence of alpha or paired-chain data. A further reported finding was that TCR beta sequences accurately predicted the HLA-A and HLA-B alleles for most subjects in the first cohort. Presence/absence analyses assumed roughly uniform sequencing depth across donors, an assumption that may not hold. Strong co-occurrence of HLA alleles, especially DR and DQ, made assigning TCR associations to individual alleles difficult. Correlated functional status among segregating V segments might reflect linkage disequilibrium, but an unknown experimental factor could not be ruled out. A later genetic analysis associated a missense DCLRE1C variant with V-gene and J-gene trimming of TCR beta chains, and an independent cohort replicated the association. In a later analysis, about 17,000 TCR beta sequences were associated with specific HLA alleles at a false discovery rate of 0.05. While some public TCRs were present in many individuals, most TCR sequences turned up only very rarely across donors. Compared with the 666-donor mean, donors in an Asian-associated ancestry cluster had fewer N-insertions in productive TCRs, according to a later genetic analysis. A cluster of highly shared sequence variants was judged likely to be a technical artifact of the sequencing pipeline. Broadly in line with IMGT annotations, most TCR beta V segments showed up in productive rearrangements about 87% or about 30% of the time in an earlier analysis of 587 of the donors. According to a later analysis, parvovirus B19, influenza, CMV and Epstein-Barr virus appeared linked to several top co-occurrence clusters. Because HLA typing was unavailable for some donors at each locus, only the typed subset was used in association tests. Because counts were too low, about 18 rarely observed V segments, including chromosome 9 orphons, were excluded from the earlier analysis of 587 of the donors. In the study, some 160 TCR beta chains were listed as associated with cytomegalovirus. Immune exposure information for the cohort was limited to CMV serostatus. The authors suggested that the approach could potentially be generalized to other disease states and immunological phenotypes. A later analysis found that TCR association rates varied across HLA loci, with DRB1 alleles showing the most associated TCRs and HLA-C alleles the fewest. In a later analysis, most CMV-associated TCR beta chains were found to appear HLA-restricted, with HLA associations seemingly driven largely by CMV exposure. Some IMGT-functional V segments, including TRBV6-2 and TRBV6-3, could not be told apart with the 87-base-pair reads, so those segments were excluded. In vitro tests confirmed that a few of the cytomegalovirus-associated TCR beta chains recognize cytomegalovirus antigens. The classifier was reported to diagnose cytomegalovirus status with high specificity and sensitivity in both the original cohort and the validation cohort.

The germline V gene yields MDHEN for CDR1 and SYDVKM for CDR2. Reading from cysteine to phenylalanine, the CDR3 counts 16 amino acids. Only the CDR3 part of the read is kept: 48 bases, read in frame from the first base. Specimen: PBMCs. The TCR was taken from a man younger than 30 in good health and CMV-seronegative. The sequence is built from TRBV28 and TRBJ1-5, with the D gene call left open. The CDR3 sequence is CASSLGGGYSNQPQHF. The DNA reads TGCGCCAGCAGTTTAGGCGGAGGTTATAGCAATCAGCCCCAGCATTTT.